The TCR beta chain under discussion was sequenced for a study of radiation and T cells in renal cell carcinoma. J was trimmed by 7 bases and V by 6 bases; bases with no gene match: 4. This CDR3 contains 12 residues. Per the germline V gene, CDR1 is MNHNS and CDR2 is SASEGT. Profiled with immunoSEQ multiplex PCR; TCRdb holds only in-frame clones, not every one. Of roughly 170,000 clones in the sample, 88% were seen once. Time point reported: blood 4 weeks post-SBRT, at nephrectomy. Treatment reported: 15 Gy SBRT to primary tumor, nephrectomy 4 weeks later. Nephrectomy followed 15 Gy stereotactic body radiation by 4 weeks.

V usage is TRBV6-1 and J usage is TRBJ1-2; 8 bases map to TRBD1. The TCR sequence derives from a woman aged 50 to 65 with renal cell carcinoma. The sequencing used blood, collected from a patient whose treatment included radiotherapy and nephrectomy. As DNA, the CDR3 is TGTGCCAGCAGAGGACAGGGAGGTGGCTACACCTTC. Its protein is CASRGQGGGYTF.